The rows below give T cell receptor beta chains drawn from one sample of a study of Graves' ophthalmopathy and Graves' hyperthyroidism. TCRdb analysed the multiplex PCR reads with MiXCR anew, one entry per CDR3 protein. The table includes 350,000 to 450,000 distinct CDR3 sequences, around 19% detected once. Sequencing input: peripheral blood. Receptors originate from a woman aged 18 to 35 with Graves' ophthalmopathy. Both conserved end residues are part of each CDR3. A D gene is named only where the DNA matches it firmly. Clone size is not always given. Where it is, it says once, few, many or a class for expanded clones.

clone_size,v_call,d_call,j_call,cdr3_nt,cdr3_aa
many,TRBV4-2,.,TRBJ2-7,TGTGCCAGCAGCCAAGATCTCGCGGACGCCTCCTACGAGCAGTACTTC,CASSQDLADASYEQYF
many,TRBV20-1,TRBD2,TRBJ2-4,TGCAGTGCTAGAGTGGGGGGGAACATTCAGTACTTC,CSARVGGNIQYF
many,TRBV20-1,TRBD2,TRBJ2-2,TGCAGTGCTAGGGGATTCATGGGGGGGAGGTCGAACACCGGGGAGCTGTTTTTT,CSARGFMGGRSNTGELFF
.,TRBV19,TRBD1,TRBJ1-5,TGTGCCAGTGACCCGGACAGGGGAAGCAATCAGCCCCAGCATTTT,CASDPDRGSNQPQHF
many,TRBV29-1,TRBD1,TRBJ2-7,TGCAGCGGCGGACAGGGGCTCTCCTACGAGCAGTACTTC,CSGGQGLSYEQYF
many,TRBV29-1,.,TRBJ2-2,TGCAGCGCTCTCACTTGGGAAGGCACCGGGGAGCTGTTTTTT,CSALTWEGTGELFF
.,TRBV7-7,TRBD2,TRBJ2-5,TGTGCTAGCAGCTTAGGCGGGGGGGACCTGACCCAGTACTTC,CASSLGGGDLTQYF
many,TRBV11-2,.,TRBJ1-3,TGTGCCAGCAGCTTAGTAATAGGGCAGGGGAAAGAAAACACCATATATTTT,CASSLVIGQGKENTIYF
many,TRBV6-2/TRBV6-3,.,TRBJ2-5,TGTGCCAGCATCCAAGGGGCCCGGACAGAAGAGACCCAGTACTTC,CASIQGARTEETQYF
many,TRBV7-2,TRBD1,TRBJ2-7,TGTGCCAGCAGCTCAACGACAGGGGGCGCCTACGAGCAGTACTTC,CASSSTTGGAYEQYF
many,TRBV11-1,.,TRBJ1-5,TGTGCCAGCAGTTTAGGATCAAGGGGGGACAATCAGCCCCAGCATTTT,CASSLGSRGDNQPQHF
many,TRBV28,.,TRBJ1-1,TGTGCCAGCAGTCCTAACTTGAACACTGAAGCTTTCTTT,CASSPNLNTEAFF
many,TRBV7-8,TRBD2,TRBJ2-3,TGTGCCAGCAGCTTAGTAGCGGGGGGGTCAGATACGCAGTATTTT,CASSLVAGGSDTQYF
many,TRBV27,.,TRBJ2-7,TGTGCCAGCAGTGCATTGAAGGGGGGCGAGCGGGAAGACCTCTACGAAAGGAACTTC,CASSALKGGEREDLYERNF
many,TRBV29-1,.,TRBJ2-5,TGCAGCATTGAAGGGCAACCTCCCAAGACCCAGTACTTC,CSIEGQPPKTQYF
many,TRBV20-1,.,TRBJ1-1,TGCAGTGCTTCGGACGGAAGAAACACTGAAGCTTTCTTT,CSASDGRNTEAFF
many,TRBV6-1,.,TRBJ2-5,TGTGCCACTGCCACCGGGGGTAGAGAGACCCAGTACTTC,CATATGGRETQYF
many,TRBV12-3/TRBV12-4,.,TRBJ2-7,TGTGCCAGCAGTGGAGGACGGTGGAGGAGCTCCTACGAGCAGTACTTC,CASSGGRWRSSYEQYF
many,TRBV15,.,TRBJ1-1,TGTGCCACCAGCAGAGATCCCGGGGGAAGGACTGAAGCTTTCTTT,CATSRDPGGRTEAFF
.,TRBV11-3,TRBD2,TRBJ2-7,TGTGCCAGCAGCTCGGGTAGCGGGTCAACCTACGAGCAGTACTTC,CASSSGSGSTYEQYF
many,TRBV24-1,.,TRBJ2-7,TGTGCCACCAGTGTCGGGACGGCCCTGGAGCAGTACTTC,CATSVGTALEQYF
many,TRBV29-1,TRBD2,TRBJ2-7,TGCAGCGTTGGCGTGACAGGGACTAGCGGATGGGGTCCTGGGGAGCAGTACTTC,CSVGVTGTSGWGPGEQYF
many,TRBV6-2/TRBV6-3,.,TRBJ1-2,TGTGCCAGCAGTTACTATTACTATGGCTACACCTTC,CASSYYYYGYTF
many,TRBV30,.,TRBJ2-7,TGTGCCTGGGGATCGCTGCACGAGCAGTACTTC,CAWGSLHEQYF
few,TRBV6-5,.,TRBJ1-5,TGTGCCAGCAGTTCCGGGACTTCAAAATATAGCAATCAGCCCCAGCATTTT,CASSSGTSKYSNQPQHF
many,TRBV28,.,TRBJ1-1,TGTGCCAGCAGGGAAACTGAAGCTTTCTTT,CASRETEAFF
many,TRBV19,TRBD1,TRBJ1-1,TGTGCCAGTAGTATGACAGGGGGCGCGGGCACTGAAGCTTTCTTT,CASSMTGGAGTEAFF
many,TRBV11-2,.,TRBJ2-7,TGTGCCAGCAGCTTAGGATGGGGGGGCGCCAGGCCCTACGAGCAGTACTTC,CASSLGWGGARPYEQYF
.,TRBV19,.,TRBJ1-6,TGTGCCAGTAGCCGAAGTAACCCAGATAATTCACCCCTCCACTTT,CASSRSNPDNSPLHF
.,TRBV6-2/TRBV6-3,TRBD1,TRBJ1-5,TGTGCCAGCAGTAAGGACAGGCCCTTCAGCAATCAGCCCCAGCATTTT,CASSKDRPFSNQPQHF
many,TRBV28,.,TRBJ2-5,TGTGCCAGCAGTTTTTCCCAGGCCATGTACCAAGAGACCCAGTACTTC,CASSFSQAMYQETQYF
many,TRBV12-3/TRBV12-4,TRBD1,TRBJ1-5,TGTGCCAGCACCTCGAATGCAGGGGGCTATGGCAATCAGCCCCAGCATTTT,CASTSNAGGYGNQPQHF
.,TRBV7-3,.,TRBJ1-1,TGTGCCAGCAGCGCAACACAGGGTAGCACTGAAGCTTTCTTT,CASSATQGSTEAFF
many,TRBV9,.,TRBJ2-5,TGTGCCAGCAGCGACGGACTAACTTTTCAAGAGACCCAGTACTTC,CASSDGLTFQETQYF
many,TRBV6-2/TRBV6-3,.,TRBJ1-5,TGTGCCAGCAGTTACCCCCGGGGGCGCGGGCAGCCCCAGCATTTT,CASSYPRGRGQPQHF
.,TRBV6-5,.,TRBJ2-5,TGTGCCAGCAGTTACGGAAGTGGAGAAGAGACCCAGTACTTC,CASSYGSGEETQYF
many,TRBV12-3/TRBV12-4,TRBD2,TRBJ2-4,TGTGCCAGCTCAAACCTAGCGGCCCTACCCGTAGCCAAAAACATTCAGTACTTC,CASSNLAALPVAKNIQYF
many,TRBV20-1,.,TRBJ1-1,TGCAGTGCTAGAGATGCCCGGAAGGGATTGAACACTGAAGCTTTCTTT,CSARDARKGLNTEAFF
many,TRBV6-5,.,TRBJ1-1,TGTGCCAGCAGTTCGACATATATGAACACTGAAGCTTTCTTT,CASSSTYMNTEAFF
many,TRBV9,TRBD2,TRBJ2-7,TGTGCCAGCAGCGTAGCGACTAGCCCGGGAGAGCAGTACTTC,CASSVATSPGEQYF
many,TRBV20-1,TRBD1,TRBJ1-1,TGCAGTGCTAGGGACAGGGGGTCAGAGAAGAGCTTT,CSARDRGSEKSF
many,TRBV30,TRBD1,TRBJ1-5,TGTGCCTGGAGTGCCGCAGGGGGCCGGAGGAATCAGCTCCAGCATTTT,CAWSAAGGRRNQLQHF